This TCR beta chain was captured by sequencing in a study of human T cells and chemical hapten exposure. Study context: Mostly female patients had alopecia areata, totalis or universalis.

This clonotype appeared a few times. As yet, its antigen is unknown. Whole-study results and caveats: Against controls, expanded TCRs gave rise to significantly more large CDR3 similarity clusters. With DPC sensitization, TCRs exceeding 1 in 1000 frequency showed no change.

The time point is: patch test 2, 6 weeks after DPC sensitization. The treatment: therapeutic diphenylcyclopropenone sensitization with weekly scalp DPC. In the library, unique molecular identifiers were attached to individual cDNA molecules. Each CDR3 protein gets one entry after TCRdb re-called the RACE reads with MiXCR. The repertoire consists of around 360,000 distinct CDR3 sequences, with about 6% occurring once and the leading ten covering about 5.6%. The CDR3 is 17 residues long. V lost 1 base, J lost 4 bases, and 10 bases stayed unmatched. Germline-derived CDR1 and CDR2 are SEHNR and FQNEAQ (reference sequence).

The sample here was whole blood, taken in connection with sensitization to the hapten diphenylcyclopropenone (DPC). This sequence joins TRBV7-9 and TRBJ1-2; the match to TRBD1 covers 9 bases. The TCR comes from a woman under 30 with alopecia areata. Some clones in this sample may be carry-over from other donors' samples. The CDR3 DNA is TGTGCCAGCAGCTTAGAGGGTACAGGGGGCTCTGTCTATGGCTACACCTTC. This sequence encodes CASSLEGTGGSVYGYTF.